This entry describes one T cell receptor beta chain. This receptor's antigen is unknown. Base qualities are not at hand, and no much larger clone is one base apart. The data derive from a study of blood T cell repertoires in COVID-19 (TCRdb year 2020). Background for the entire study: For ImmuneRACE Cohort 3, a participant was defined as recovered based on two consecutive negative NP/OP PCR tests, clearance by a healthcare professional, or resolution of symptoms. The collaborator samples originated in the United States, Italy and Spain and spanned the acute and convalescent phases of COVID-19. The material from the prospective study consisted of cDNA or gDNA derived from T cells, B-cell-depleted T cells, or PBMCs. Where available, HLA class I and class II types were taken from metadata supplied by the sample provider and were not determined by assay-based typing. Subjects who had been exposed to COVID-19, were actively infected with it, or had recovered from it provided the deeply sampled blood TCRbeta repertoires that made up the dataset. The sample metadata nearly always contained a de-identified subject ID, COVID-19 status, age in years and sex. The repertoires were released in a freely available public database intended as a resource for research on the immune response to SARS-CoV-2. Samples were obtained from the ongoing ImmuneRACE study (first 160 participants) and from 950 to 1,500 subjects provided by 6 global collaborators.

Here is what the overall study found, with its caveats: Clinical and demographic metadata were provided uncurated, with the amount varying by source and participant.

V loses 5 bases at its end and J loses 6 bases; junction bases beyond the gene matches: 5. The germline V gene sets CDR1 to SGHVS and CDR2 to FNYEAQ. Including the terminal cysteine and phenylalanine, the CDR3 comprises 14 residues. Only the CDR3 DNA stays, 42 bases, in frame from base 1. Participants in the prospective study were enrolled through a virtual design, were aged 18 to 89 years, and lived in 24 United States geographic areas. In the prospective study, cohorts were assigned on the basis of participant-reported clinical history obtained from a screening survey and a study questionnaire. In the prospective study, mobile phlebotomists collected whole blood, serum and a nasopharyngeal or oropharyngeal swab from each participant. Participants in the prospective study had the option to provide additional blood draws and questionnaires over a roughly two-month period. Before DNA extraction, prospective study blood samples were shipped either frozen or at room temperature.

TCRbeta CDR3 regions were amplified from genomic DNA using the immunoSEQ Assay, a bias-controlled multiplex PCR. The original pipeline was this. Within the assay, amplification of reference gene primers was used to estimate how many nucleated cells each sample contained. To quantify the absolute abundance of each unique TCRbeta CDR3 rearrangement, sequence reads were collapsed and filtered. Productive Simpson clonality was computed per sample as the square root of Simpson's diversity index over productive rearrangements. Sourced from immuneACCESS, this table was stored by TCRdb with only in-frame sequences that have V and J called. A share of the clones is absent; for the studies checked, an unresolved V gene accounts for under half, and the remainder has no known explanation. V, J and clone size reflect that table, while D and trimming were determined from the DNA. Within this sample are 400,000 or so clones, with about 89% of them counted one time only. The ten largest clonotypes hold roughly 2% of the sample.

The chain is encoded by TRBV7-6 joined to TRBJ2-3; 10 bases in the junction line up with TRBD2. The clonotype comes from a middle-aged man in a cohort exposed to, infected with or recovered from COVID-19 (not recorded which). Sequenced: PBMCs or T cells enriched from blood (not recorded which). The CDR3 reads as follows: CASSATSGWDTQYF. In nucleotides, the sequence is TGTGCCAGCAGCGCGACTAGCGGGTGGGATACGCAGTATTTT.